This TCR beta chain originates from a study of control samples from healthy donors and cancer patients (dated by TCRdb to 2020 to 2022). With regard to this clone: Its cognate antigen has yet to be identified. Base qualities are missing; no much larger clone stands one base away.

CDR1 and CDR2 are drawn from the germline V gene: SNHLY, FYNNEI. From its cysteine to its phenylalanine, the CDR3 spans 12 amino acids. Kept here is only the CDR3 DNA, which spans 36 bases and is read in frame from base 1. V is clipped by 3 bases and J by 5 bases, and the sequence between their germline boundaries is 7 bases long. The method was the immunoSEQ multiplex PCR assay. Here the immuneACCESS table is served through TCRdb, limited to in-frame sequences with V and J called. Missing clones are a known gap in these copies; in checked studies unresolved V genes cover under half, and the rest lacks a known reason. The sample includes about 69,000 clones, with under 90% observed a single time. Together, the top ten hold around 20% of the sample.

Recombination connected TRBV2 to TRBJ1-2; the D gene is unclear. Sequenced: PBMCs. The source of this sequence is a man in his sixties with lung cancer. This receptor carries the CDR3 CASSERMYGYTF. In nucleotides, the sequence is TGTGCCAGCAGTGAGAGGATGTATGGCTACACCTTC.